One and the same sample provided the 28 T cell receptor beta chains below, sequenced in a study of blood T cells in healthy people across ages. With a J-beta primer mix and a sample-barcoded 5' primer, a second PCR ran roughly 7 to 11 cycles. From the 5' RACE reads, TCRdb called clonotypes with MiXCR, one entry per CDR3 protein. The data show more than 900,000 distinct CDR3 sequences, roughly 29% seen once. This sample was also put to use in a study of T cells of mothers and their children.

The sample was blood. Receptors were obtained from a woman aged 40-49 years in good health.

The chain combines TRBV28 with TRBJ1-4; D may be TRBD1 (6 bases). V was shortened by 6 bases and J by 5 bases, with 10 bases between the two germline ends. The germline V gene has CDR1 MDHEN and CDR2 SYDVKM. The CDR3 has 13 amino acids. The CDR3 sequence: CASRDSGNEKLFF. The CDR3 region has the DNA TGTGCCAGCAGGGACAGTGGAAATGAAAAACTGTTTTTT.

The chain uses TRBV29-1 and TRBJ1-1; no clear D gene. Germline lookup yields CDR1 SQVTM and CDR2 ANQGSEA. CDR3 size: 13 residues. Trimming took 7 bases from V and 5 from J, leaving 17 bases between them. Here the CDR3 DNA reads TGCAGCGCAGTTCAGGCCGTGGGAACTGAAGCTTTCTTT. Residues: CSAVQAVGTEAFF.

This clonotype was seen ten or more times. The chain is built from TRBV27 and TRBJ2-7, with 9 bases aligning to TRBD1. The germline V gene encodes CDR1 MNHEY and CDR2 SMNVEV (reference sequence). The CDR3 spans 15 residues. The V gene end was trimmed by 4 bases and the J gene end by 0 bases; junction bases not matched to a gene: 4. The CDR3 loop is CASSSPTGGSYEQYF. Here the CDR3 DNA reads TGTGCCAGCAGTTCCCCGACAGGGGGCTCCTACGAGCAGTACTTC.

The chain recombines TRBV10-3 with TRBJ2-5; TRBD2 might be the D (6 bases). CDR1 ENHRY and CDR2 SYGVKD come from the germline V gene. The CDR3 runs to 11 residues. V was trimmed by 4 bases and J by 13 bases, leaving 13 bases between them. CDR3 region: CAISGRAVGYF. Written as DNA, the CDR3 is TGTGCCATCAGTGGGAGGGCAGTGGGGTACTTC.

The chain has TRBV6-6 and TRBJ2-2; TRBD2 is a possible D gene (7 bases). Germline V gives CDR1 MNHNY, CDR2 SVGAGI (reference sequence). Trimming cost V 5 bases and J 4 bases, with 17 bases left between them. CDR3 length equals 16 residues. CDR3 DNA: TGTGCCAGCAGTCCCGGGGGGCAGTGGGCCACCGGGGAGCTGTTTTTT. It yields the protein CASSPGGQWATGELFF.

This clonotype was observed a few times. The V gene is TRBV27, the J gene TRBJ2-3, with D hard to call. V lost 3 bases to trimming and J lost 1 base, with 5 bases between them. CDR1 is MNHEY and CDR2 is SMNVEV in the germline V gene (reference sequence). The CDR3 contains 13 residues. In DNA, the CDR3 is TGTGCCAGCAGTTTCAAGGGCACAGATACGCAGTATTTT. Encoded protein: CASSFKGTDTQYF.

The sample holds a few counts of this clonotype. The V call is TRBV7-9, the J call TRBJ1-4; D unresolved. Germline V CDR1 and CDR2: SEHNR, FQNEAQ (reference sequence). V was shortened by 5 bases and J by 7 bases, with 20 bases between the two germline ends. The CDR3 spans 16 residues. The CDR3 DNA follows: TGTGCCAGCAGCCAAGGCGGGCTTGGGATTGGTGAAAAACTGTTTTTT. Translation gives CASSQGGLGIGEKLFF. The entire variable domain, with the rest obtained from reference TRBV7-9 and TRBJ1-4, is as follows: DTGVSQNPRHKITKRGQNVTFRCDPISEHNRLYWYRQTLGQGPEFLTYFQNEAQLEKSRLLSDRFSAERPKGSFSTLEIQRTEQGDSAMYLCASSQGGLGIGEKLFFGSGTQLSVL.

V is TRBV19 and J is TRBJ2-1, with D possibly matching TRBD2 (6 bases). Germline CDR1 LNHDA, CDR2 SQIVND (reference sequence). The CDR3 runs 15 residues. V lost 1 base and J 5 bases, leaving 12 bases between the germline ends. CDR3 DNA sequence: TGTGCCAGTAGTATAGGCGGGGTAGTGGACAATGAGCAGTTCTTC. It encodes CASSIGGVVDNEQFF.

The chain links TRBV7-3 to TRBJ2-3; D is possibly TRBD2 (6 bases). The CDR3 runs 15 residues. The germline V and J ends were trimmed by 5 bases and 3 bases, with 15 bases remaining between them. Germline V gene sequence: CDR1 SGHTA, CDR2 FQGTGA. The CDR3 reads CASSPTPGGTDTQYF. The CDR3, as DNA: TGTGCCAGCAGCCCAACACCCGGGGGTACAGATACGCAGTATTTT.

The V gene is TRBV7-2, the J gene TRBJ2-3, with TRBD2 identical over 12 bases. Germline V gives CDR1 SGHTA, CDR2 FQGNSA. The length of the CDR3 is 15 residues. The CDR3 DNA is TGTGTCAGTTCTAGCGGGGGGGTGGTGGCAGATACGCAGTATTTT. Protein product: CVSSSGGVVADTQYF.

On this clonotype itself: Possible read error: a much larger clone is one base away. The genes are TRBV28 and TRBJ2-5, with a tentative D call TRBD2 (5 bases). Germline V gene data show CDR1 as MDHEN and CDR2 as SYDVKM. V lost 8 bases and J lost 11, with 21 bases in between. This CDR3 is built from 13 residues. The CDR3 reads CASAVGGSNEQYF. The CDR3 DNA follows: TGTGCCAGCGCTGTCGGAGGTTCCAATGAGCAGTACTTC.

The chain is built from TRBV12-3 or TRBV12-4 and TRBJ1-5, with D perhaps matching TRBD1 (5 bases). Trimming removed 4 bases at V and 7 bases at J, with 17 bases between. This CDR3 is 15 amino acids long. The CDR3 loop reads CASSSGPVGGQPQHF. CDR3 bases: TGTGCCAGCAGTTCAGGACCGGTCGGGGGGCAGCCCCAGCATTTT.

The chain has TRBV4-1 and TRBJ2-1, with 10 bases aligning to TRBD2. The CDR3 totals 16 residues. Germline assignment: CDR1 MGHRA and CDR2 YSYEKL. V lost 2 bases and J lost 7; bases outside the gene matches: 8. The CDR3 DNA follows: TGCGCCAGCAGCCAAATGAAGCGGGGGGGAGAAAATGAGCAGTTCTTC. It is translated as CASSQMKRGGENEQFF.

The chain has TRBV7-2 and TRBJ2-7; D is ambiguous. This CDR3 comprises 12 residues. Trimming removed 5 bases from V and 7 bases from J, with 12 bases in between. Germline CDR1 SGHTA, CDR2 FQGNSA. CDR3 nucleotide sequence: TGTGCCAGCAGCCCCTATATTGGAGAGCAGTACTTC. The encoded protein is CASSPYIGEQYF. The full variable domain, with the rest looked up from reference TRBV7-2 and TRBJ2-7, is GAGVSQSPSNKVTEKGKDVELRCDPISGHTALYWYRQSLGQGLEFLIYFQGNSAPDKSGLPSDRFSAERTGGSVSTLTIQRTQQEDSAVYLCASSPYIGEQYFGPGTRLTVT.

The chain links TRBV20-1 to TRBJ2-3; TRBD2 agrees at 14 bases. The germline gives CDR1 DFQATT, CDR2 SNEGSKA (reference sequence). This CDR3 is 14 amino acids long. V lost 4 bases, J lost 12 bases, and 9 bases stayed unmatched. The CDR3 loop is CSATQGLAGGSQYF. The CDR3 DNA reads TGCAGTGCTACACAAGGACTAGCGGGGGGCTCTCAGTATTTT.

V usage is TRBV6-5 and J usage is TRBJ2-5; 9 bases line up with TRBD1. The CDR3 totals 16 residues. Unmatched junction bases numbered 7, after V lost 5 bases and J lost 0 bases. The germline CDR1 and CDR2 sequences are MNHEY and SVGAGI. The CDR3 loop reads CASSLTGTGYQETQYF. DNA of the CDR3: TGTGCCAGCAGTCTCACCGGGACAGGGTACCAAGAGACCCAGTACTTC.

This clonotype was observed many times. This chain links TRBV6-6 with TRBJ1-2; weak D call: TRBD1 (5 bases). The V end lost 0 bases, the J end lost 8 bases, and 10 bases lay between the germline ends. The V gene's germline CDR1 is MNHNY and CDR2 SVGAGI (reference sequence). The length of the CDR3 is 13 residues. This chain's CDR3 is CASSYSQGQGYTF. In DNA, the CDR3 is TGTGCCAGCAGTTACTCCCAGGGTCAAGGCTACACCTTC.

A note on this clonotype: At one of its ends the junction is not consistent with the germline gene, which may arise from a read error. The genes are TRBV7-7 and TRBJ2-5, with D possibly called TRBD1 or TRBD2 (5 bases each). This CDR3 contains 15 residues. CDR1 and CDR2 from the germline V gene are SSHAT and FNYEAQ (reference sequence). The CDR3 spells CASSLDVGTQETQYF. CDR3 DNA sequence: TGTGCTAGCAGCTTAGATGTAGGGACGCAAGAGACCCAGTACTTC.

This chain connects TRBV12-3 or TRBV12-4 to TRBJ2-5, with D possibly being TRBD1 or TRBD2 (5 bases each). The CDR3 extends over 13 amino acids. Trimming left V 5 bases short and J 12 bases short, with 19 bases between. This CDR3 is CASSIVRGYEEYF. In DNA, the CDR3 is TGTGCCAGCAGTATAGTGAGGGGATACGAGGAGTACTTC.

This sequence joins TRBV5-6 and TRBJ1-1, with 7 bases aligning to TRBD1. This CDR3 has 15 residues. The germline V gene has CDR1 SGHDT and CDR2 YYEEEE. Unmatched junction bases numbered 9, after V lost 6 bases and J lost 1 base. The CDR3: CASTQGLGWNTEAFF. The CDR3 DNA reads TGTGCCAGCACACAGGGGTTAGGTTGGAACACTGAAGCTTTCTTT.

The chain combines TRBV4-1 with TRBJ1-1; D is perhaps TRBD1 (5 bases). This CDR3 has 15 amino acids. The germline V and J ends were trimmed by 0 bases and 3 bases, with 11 bases remaining between them. The V gene's germline CDR1 is MGHRA and CDR2 YSYEKL. The CDR3 DNA is TGCGCCAGCAGCCAAGAGGCAGGGCTCTACACTGAAGCTTTCTTT. It translates to CASSQEAGLYTEAFF.

This clonotype came up many times. The chain carries TRBV20-1 and TRBJ2-5, with D maybe TRBD2 (6 bases). The germline CDR1 and CDR2 sequences are DFQATT and SNEGSKA (reference sequence). The CDR3 spans 13 residues. V lost 3 bases and J lost 5, with 13 bases in between. CDR3 residues: CSARRVGGETQYF. CDR3 nucleotide sequence: TGCAGTGCTAGGCGAGTCGGGGGTGAGACCCAGTACTTC.

This clonotype was seen only a few times. V and J are TRBV7-9 and TRBJ2-3; D is perhaps TRBD2 (5 bases). CDR3 size: 15 residues. Per germline, CDR1 SEHNR and CDR2 FQNEAQ (reference sequence). Trimming shortened V by 5 bases and J by 4 bases, and 16 bases separated the two germline ends. The CDR3: CASSTRQGPADTQYF. The CDR3 bases are TGTGCCAGCAGCACTAGACAAGGGCCCGCAGATACGCAGTATTTT. Complete variable domain (other parts from reference TRBV7-9 and TRBJ2-3): DTGVSQNPRHKITKRGQNVTFRCDPISEHNRLYWYRQTLGQGPEFLTYFQNEAQLEKSRLLSDRFSAERPKGSFSTLEIQRTEQGDSAMYLCASSTRQGPADTQYFGPGTRLTVL.

CDR3 nucleotides: TGCGCCAGCAGCTTGGTCTCAGGGCAGTCTTTCTACGAGCAGTACTTC. Its protein is CASSLVSGQSFYEQYF. The chain uses TRBV5-1 and TRBJ2-4, with D possibly TRBD1 on 5 matching bases. The J call could be wrong; TRBJ2-7 is a better fit for the DNA end. The V gene's germline CDR1 is SGHRS and CDR2 YFSETQ. This CDR3 is built from 16 residues.

This clonotype occurred once. A much more abundant neighbour one base away suggests this may be a read error. The V gene is TRBV20-1, the J gene TRBJ2-5, with TRBD2 as a possible D gene (6 bases). The V end lost 4 bases, the J end lost 0 bases, and 15 bases lay between the germline ends. The CDR3 has 15 amino acids. The V gene's germline CDR1 is DFQATT and CDR2 SNEGSKA (reference sequence). In DNA form, the CDR3 reads TGCAGTGCTAATCGTGGAGGGGAAGACCAAGAGACCCAGTACTTC. Translating it yields CSANRGGEDQETQYF.

The table lists this clonotype with a few counts. This rearrangement joins TRBV7-3 to TRBJ1-2; 7 positions agree with TRBD1. The trim removed 5 bases at V and 0 bases at J, leaving 9 bases unmatched. The length of the CDR3 is 16 residues. Germline V gene lookup returns CDR1 SGHTA and CDR2 FQGTGA. This chain's CDR3 is CASSPGGGISNYGYTF. The CDR3 coding sequence is TGTGCCAGCAGCCCAGGGGGGGGGATCTCTAACTATGGCTACACCTTC.

This clonotype has only a few counts. The chain couples TRBV2 to TRBJ1-5; D call uncertain. V dropped 1 base and J dropped 4 bases, with 5 bases sitting between them. Germline V lookup: CDR1 SNHLY, CDR2 FYNNEI. The CDR3 has 13 residues. In nucleotides, the CDR3 is TGTGCCAGCAGTGAAGGGGGTAATCAGCCCCAGCATTTT. The encoded protein is CASSEGGNQPQHF.

This chain links TRBV3-1 with TRBJ2-1, with TRBD2 as a possible D gene (5 bases). The V and J ends lost 4 bases and 7 bases respectively, with 14 bases between them. The length of the CDR3 is 14 residues. CDR1 is LGHDT and CDR2 is YNNKEL in the germline V gene (reference sequence). CDR3 sequence (DNA): TGTGCCAGCAGCCGCCAGGCTCTAGCTAATGAGCAGTTCTTC. This codes for CASSRQALANEQFF.